A selection of T cell receptor beta chains follows, all from one sample in a study of human T cells and chemical hapten exposure. TCRdb recomputed calls from the RACE reads with MiXCR, one row per CDR3 protein. The sample has 300,000 to 400,000 distinct CDR3 sequences; about 7% are singletons. Material: whole blood, obtained in connection with sensitization to the hapten diphenylcyclopropenone (DPC). The receptors stem from a woman aged 18-29 years with alopecia areata. Some clones in this sample may be carry-over from other donors' samples. CDR3s include the opening cysteine and the closing phenylalanine or tryptophan. D genes are given only for firm matches. Only some rows state a clone size, as once, few, many or a class for expanded clones.

J gene	D gene	clone size	V gene	CDR3 DNA	CDR3 protein
TRBJ1-1	.	few	TRBV5-5	TGTGCCAGCAGCTTCCCGCCCACAGGGAGGACTGAAGCTTTCTTT	CASSFPPTGRTEAFF
TRBJ1-2	TRBD1	few	TRBV20-1	TGCAGTGCTCCCCGGGACAGCACTCCCTATGGCTACACCTTC	CSAPRDSTPYGYTF
TRBJ2-7	.	.	TRBV4-2	TGTGCCAGCAGTCCTGCGAGCGGGCCGTTAACCTACGAGCAGTACTTC	CASSPASGPLTYEQYF
TRBJ2-1	.	.	TRBV12-2	TGTGCAAGTCGCTTAGACAGGGGGAGGTACAATGAGCAGTTCTTC	CASRLDRGRYNEQFF
TRBJ2-1	TRBD2	few	TRBV4-1	TGCGCCAGCAGCCAAGCCTGGACTAGCGGGGGCTCCTACAATGAGCAGTTCTTC	CASSQAWTSGGSYNEQFF
TRBJ2-5	.	.	TRBV28	TGTGCCAGCAGTTCGTTAGGGGTCCGACGCCAAGAGACCCAGTACTTC	CASSSLGVRRQETQYF
TRBJ2-7	.	few	TRBV4-2	TGTGCCAGCAGCCAAGATTTCTCGCCGGGGGACGAGCAGTACTTC	CASSQDFSPGDEQYF
TRBJ1-4	TRBD1	few	TRBV27	TGTGCCAGCAGTTCCCACAGGGGCAAGGTGGGAAAACTGTTTTTT	CASSSHRGKVGKLFF
TRBJ1-2	TRBD1	.	TRBV6-5	TGTGCCAGCAGTTACTCGATAGGGCAGGGGGGCCTCACCTATGGCTACACCTTC	CASSYSIGQGGLTYGYTF
TRBJ1-6	.	.	TRBV18	TGTGCCAGCTCACCATTTGATTCACCCCTCCACTTT	CASSPFDSPLHF
TRBJ1-1	.	few	TRBV18	TGTGCCAGCTCAGTGGACTGGGATGAAGCTTTCTTT	CASSVDWDEAFF
TRBJ1-2	.	few	TRBV13	TGTGCCAGCAGACCGGCAGGAGCTAACTATGGCTACACCTTC	CASRPAGANYGYTF
TRBJ2-1	TRBD1	many	TRBV6-6	TGTGCCAGCAGTTCGGGACAGGGGGCGATGCTGTACAATGAGCAGTTCTTC	CASSSGQGAMLYNEQFF
TRBJ2-1	TRBD2	.	TRBV20-1	TGCAGTGCTAGGGCTCCGGGACTAGCGGCTTACAATGAGCAGTTCTTC	CSARAPGLAAYNEQFF
TRBJ2-3	TRBD1	many	TRBV20-1	TGCAGTGCCGCAGGGGGTCGGGATACGCAGTATTTT	CSAAGGRDTQYF
TRBJ2-3	.	.	TRBV12-5	TGTGCTACCGCCCACGCTGTTATTGGAGGTACAGATACGCAGTATTTT	CATAHAVIGGTDTQYF
TRBJ2-5	.	few	TRBV7-7	TGTGCTAGCAGCTTTGGGGAGCTTGAGACCCAGTACTTC	CASSFGELETQYF
TRBJ1-1	TRBD1	many	TRBV12-3/TRBV12-4	TGTGCCAGCATTCGAACAGGGGCTCTGAAAGCTTTCTTT	CASIRTGALKAFF
TRBJ2-3	.	many	TRBV13	TGTGCCAGCAGCCTACTAGATACGCAGTATTTT	CASSLLDTQYF
TRBJ1-3	.	few	TRBV15	TGTGCCACCAGCAGGACAGTTAGTGAGCATTTT	CATSRTVSEHF
TRBJ2-1	TRBD1	few	TRBV9	TGTGCCAGCAGCGTAGACCCGGACAGGGGGTACAATGAGCAGTTCTTC	CASSVDPDRGYNEQFF
TRBJ2-7	TRBD2	many	TRBV18	TGTGCCAGCTCACAGGGAGGAGCGAGCGGGGGGGCCTACGAGCAGTACTTC	CASSQGGASGGAYEQYF
TRBJ1-1	.	few	TRBV12-3/TRBV12-4	TGTGCCAGCAGTCTATTAAGGGACTTAGGGACTGAAGCTTTCTTT	CASSLLRDLGTEAFF
TRBJ2-4	.	few	TRBV29-1	TGCAGCGTTGCGGGTGGGGTAAAAAACATTCAGTACTTC	CSVAGGVKNIQYF
TRBJ1-3	.	.	TRBV20-1	TGCAGTGCTAGGAACTTAAAGGTGGGCGATCGAATCTCTGGAAACACCATATATTTT	CSARNLKVGDRISGNTIYF
TRBJ2-7	.	.	TRBV5-1	TGCGCCAGCGCCTTTATGCCTCGCCTAGAGCAGTACTTC	CASAFMPRLEQYF
TRBJ2-3	.	many	TRBV6-5	TGTGCCAGCAGTTACGGGGGCACAGATACGCAGTATTTT	CASSYGGTDTQYF
TRBJ2-7	.	.	TRBV29-1	TGCAGCGTCATCGTGCTCTCCGAGCAGTACTTC	CSVIVLSEQYF
TRBJ2-6	.	many	TRBV29-1	TGCAGCGTTGCGGGGAACTCTGGGGCCAACGTCCTGACTTTC	CSVAGNSGANVLTF
TRBJ2-1	TRBD2	.	TRBV20-1	TGCAGTGCTAGAGAAGCTAGCGGGGGGTCCTACAATGAGCAGTTCTTC	CSAREASGGSYNEQFF
TRBJ1-4	.	.	TRBV5-1	TGCGCCAGCAGCTTGGAGGTGGGGTCAACTAATGAAAAACTGTTTTTT	CASSLEVGSTNEKLFF